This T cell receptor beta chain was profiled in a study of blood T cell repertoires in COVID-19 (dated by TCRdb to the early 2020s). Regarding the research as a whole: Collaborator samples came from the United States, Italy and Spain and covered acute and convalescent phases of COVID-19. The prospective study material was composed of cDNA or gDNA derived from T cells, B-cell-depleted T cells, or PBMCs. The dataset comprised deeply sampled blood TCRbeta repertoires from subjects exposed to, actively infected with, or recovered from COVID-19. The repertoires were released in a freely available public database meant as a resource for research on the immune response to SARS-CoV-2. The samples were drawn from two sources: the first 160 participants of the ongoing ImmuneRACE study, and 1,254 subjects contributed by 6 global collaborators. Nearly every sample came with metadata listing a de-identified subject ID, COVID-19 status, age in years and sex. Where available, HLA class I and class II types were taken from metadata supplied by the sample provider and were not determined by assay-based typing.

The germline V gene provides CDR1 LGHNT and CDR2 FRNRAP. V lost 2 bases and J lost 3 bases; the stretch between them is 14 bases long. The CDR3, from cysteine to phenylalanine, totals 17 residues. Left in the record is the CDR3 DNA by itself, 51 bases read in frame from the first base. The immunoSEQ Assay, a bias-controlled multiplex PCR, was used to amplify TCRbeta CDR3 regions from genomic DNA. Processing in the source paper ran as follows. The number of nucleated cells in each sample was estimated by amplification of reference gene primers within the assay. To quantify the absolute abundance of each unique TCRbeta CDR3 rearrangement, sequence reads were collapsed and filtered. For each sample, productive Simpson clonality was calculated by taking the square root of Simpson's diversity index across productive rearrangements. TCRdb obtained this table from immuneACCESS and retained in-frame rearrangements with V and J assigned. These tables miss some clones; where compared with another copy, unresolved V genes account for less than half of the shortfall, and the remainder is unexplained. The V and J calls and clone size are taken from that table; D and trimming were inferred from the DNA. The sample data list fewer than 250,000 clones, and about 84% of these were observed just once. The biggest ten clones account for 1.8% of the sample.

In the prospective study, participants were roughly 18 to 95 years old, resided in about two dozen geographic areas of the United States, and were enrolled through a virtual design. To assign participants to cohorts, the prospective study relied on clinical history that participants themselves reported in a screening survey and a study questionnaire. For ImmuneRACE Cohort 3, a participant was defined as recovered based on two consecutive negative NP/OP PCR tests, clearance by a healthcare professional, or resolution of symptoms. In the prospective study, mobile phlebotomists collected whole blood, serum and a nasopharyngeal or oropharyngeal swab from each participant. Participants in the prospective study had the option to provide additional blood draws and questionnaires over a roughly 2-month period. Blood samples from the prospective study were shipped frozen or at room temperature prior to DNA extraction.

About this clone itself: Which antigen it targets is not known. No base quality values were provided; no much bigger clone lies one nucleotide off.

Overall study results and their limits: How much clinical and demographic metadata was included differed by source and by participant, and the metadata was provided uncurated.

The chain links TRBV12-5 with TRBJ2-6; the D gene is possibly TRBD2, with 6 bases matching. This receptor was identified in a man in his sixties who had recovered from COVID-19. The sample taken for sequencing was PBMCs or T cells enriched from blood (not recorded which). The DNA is TGTGCTAGTGGTTTGCTGACCCGGGGGAGTGGGGCCAACGTCCTGACTTTC. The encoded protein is CASGLLTRGSGANVLTF.